This TCR beta chain was recorded in a study of T-cell memory formation after mild COVID-19. Study-level background: Most TCR clusters belonged to a single donor.

As concerns this clonotype: The target antigen is unknown.

Study-wide points: Day 15 to 85 contractors were CD4/CD8 balanced; later expanders leaned CD4+. The finding that pre-infection memory included some responding clones suggested that cross-reactive memory joined.

A 5'RACE reaction primed in the constant segment made cDNA libraries of TCR alpha and TCR beta, and these carried sample barcodes and UMIs. TCRdb reanalysed the 5' RACE reads using MiXCR and keeps one entry per CDR3 protein. Found here are 120,000 to 150,000 distinct CDR3 sequences, 6% to 7% of them singletons; the top ten hold more than 2%. The V end lost 5 bases, the J end lost 1 base, and 8 bases lay between the germline ends. Germline V lookup: CDR1 KGHDR, CDR2 SFDVKD. The CDR3 is 14 residues long. V is TRBV24-1 and J is TRBJ2-1; D not resolved. Sequences were obtained from PBMCs or a T cell subset sorted from them (not recorded which). This clonotype originated in an adult woman who had mild COVID-19 (a few samples of this study predate the infection). Cell type and time point are not known. The CDR3 region is CATSAAFSYNEQFF. DNA for the CDR3: TGTGCCACCAGTGCTGCGTTTTCCTACAATGAGCAGTTCTTC.